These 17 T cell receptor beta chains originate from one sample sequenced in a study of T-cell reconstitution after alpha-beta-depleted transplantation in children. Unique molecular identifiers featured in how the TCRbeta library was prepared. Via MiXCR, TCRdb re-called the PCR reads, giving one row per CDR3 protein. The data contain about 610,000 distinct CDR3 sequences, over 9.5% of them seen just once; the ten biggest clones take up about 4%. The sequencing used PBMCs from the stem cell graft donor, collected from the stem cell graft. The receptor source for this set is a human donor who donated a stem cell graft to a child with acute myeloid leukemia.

The CDR3 loop reads CASSPGPLGFQETQYF. CDR3 sequence (DNA): TGTGCCAGCAGCCCCGGACCTTTGGGGTTCCAAGAGACCCAGTACTTC. V is TRBV12-3 or TRBV12-4 and J is TRBJ2-5, with D hard to call. The CDR3 totals 16 residues. Trimming left V 6 bases short and J 1 base short, with 18 bases between.

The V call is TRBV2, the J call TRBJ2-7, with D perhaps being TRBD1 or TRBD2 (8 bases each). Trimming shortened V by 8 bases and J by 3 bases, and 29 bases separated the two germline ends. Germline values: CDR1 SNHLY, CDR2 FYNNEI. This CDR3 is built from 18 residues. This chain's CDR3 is CASCLAGSSLGQGYEQYF. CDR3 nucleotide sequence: TGTGCCAGCTGTTTAGCGGGAAGCTCCCTCGGACAGGGCTACGAGCAGTACTTC.

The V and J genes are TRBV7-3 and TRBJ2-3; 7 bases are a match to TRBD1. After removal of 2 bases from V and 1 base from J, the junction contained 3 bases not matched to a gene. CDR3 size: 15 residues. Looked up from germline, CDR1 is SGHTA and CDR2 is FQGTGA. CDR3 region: CASSLDRAGTDTQYF. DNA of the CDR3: TGTGCCAGCAGCTTAGACAGGGCTGGCACAGATACGCAGTATTTT. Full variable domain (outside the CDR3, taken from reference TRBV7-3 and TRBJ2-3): GAGVSQTPSNKVTEKGKYVELRCDPISGHTALYWYRQSLGQGPEFLIYFQGTGAADDSGLPNDRFFAVRPEGSVSTLKIQRTERGDSAVYLCASSLDRAGTDTQYFGPGTRLTVL.

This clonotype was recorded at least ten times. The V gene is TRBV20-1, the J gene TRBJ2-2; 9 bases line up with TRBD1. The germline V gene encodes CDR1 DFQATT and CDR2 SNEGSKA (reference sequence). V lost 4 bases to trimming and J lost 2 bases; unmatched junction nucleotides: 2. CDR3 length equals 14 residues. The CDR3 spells CSATGQGNTGELFF. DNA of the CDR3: TGCAGTGCTACGGGACAGGGTAACACCGGGGAGCTGTTTTTT.

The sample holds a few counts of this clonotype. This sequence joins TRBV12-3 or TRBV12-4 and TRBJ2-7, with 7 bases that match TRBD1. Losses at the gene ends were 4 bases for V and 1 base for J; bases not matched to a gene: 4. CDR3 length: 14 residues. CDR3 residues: CASSSHRGSYEQYF. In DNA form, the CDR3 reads TGTGCCAGCAGTTCCCACAGGGGATCCTACGAGCAGTACTTC.

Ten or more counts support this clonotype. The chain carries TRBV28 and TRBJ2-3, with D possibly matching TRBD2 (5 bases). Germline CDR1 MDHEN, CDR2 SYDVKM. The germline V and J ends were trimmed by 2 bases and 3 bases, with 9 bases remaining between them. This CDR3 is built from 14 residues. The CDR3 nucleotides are TGTGCCAGCAGTTTAGCTAGGGAGACAGATACGCAGTATTTT. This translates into CASSLARETDTQYF.

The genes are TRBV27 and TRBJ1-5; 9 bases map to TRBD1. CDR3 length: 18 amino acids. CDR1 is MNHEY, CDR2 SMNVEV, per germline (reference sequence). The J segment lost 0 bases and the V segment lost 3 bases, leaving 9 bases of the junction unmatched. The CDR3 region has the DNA TGTGCCAGCAGTTTGCGGCGACAGGGGGTCGGTAGCAATCAGCCCCAGCATTTT. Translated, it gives CASSLRRQGVGSNQPQHF.

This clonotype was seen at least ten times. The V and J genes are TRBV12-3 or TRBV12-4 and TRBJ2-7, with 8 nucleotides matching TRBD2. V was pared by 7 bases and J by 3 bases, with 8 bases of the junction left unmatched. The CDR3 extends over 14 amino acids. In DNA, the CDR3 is TGTGCCAGCACCGAGCGGGAGAGCCGCTACGAGCAGTACTTC. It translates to CASTERESRYEQYF.

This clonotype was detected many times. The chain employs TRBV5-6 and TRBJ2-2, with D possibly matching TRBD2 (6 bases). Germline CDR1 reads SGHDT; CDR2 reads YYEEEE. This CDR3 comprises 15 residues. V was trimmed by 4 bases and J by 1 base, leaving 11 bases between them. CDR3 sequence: CASSVSGRNTGELFF. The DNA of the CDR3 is TGTGCCAGCAGCGTTAGCGGAAGGAACACCGGGGAGCTGTTTTTT.

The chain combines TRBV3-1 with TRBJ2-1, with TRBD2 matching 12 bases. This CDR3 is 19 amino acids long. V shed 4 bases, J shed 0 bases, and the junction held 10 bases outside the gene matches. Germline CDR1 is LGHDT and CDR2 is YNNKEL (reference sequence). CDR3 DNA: TGTGCCAGCAGCCCCCTTCTAGCGGGAGGGCCGAGCTCCTACAATGAGCAGTTCTTC. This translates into CASSPLLAGGPSSYNEQFF.

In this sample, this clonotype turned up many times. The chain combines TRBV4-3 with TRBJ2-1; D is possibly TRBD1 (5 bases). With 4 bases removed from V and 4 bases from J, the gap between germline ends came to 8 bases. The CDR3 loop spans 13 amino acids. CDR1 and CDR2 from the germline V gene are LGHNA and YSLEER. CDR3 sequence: CASSPRQYNEQFF. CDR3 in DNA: TGCGCCAGCAGCCCTCGACAGTACAATGAGCAGTTCTTC.

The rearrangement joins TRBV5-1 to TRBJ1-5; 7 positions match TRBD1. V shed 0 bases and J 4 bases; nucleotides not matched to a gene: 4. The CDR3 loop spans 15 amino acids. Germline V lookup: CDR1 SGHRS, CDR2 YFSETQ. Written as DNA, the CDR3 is TGCGCCAGCAGCTTGGGACAGGGAACGAATCAGCCCCAGCATTTT. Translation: CASSLGQGTNQPQHF. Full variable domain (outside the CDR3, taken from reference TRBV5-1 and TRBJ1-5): KAGVTQTPRYLIKTRGQQVTLSCSPISGHRSVSWYQQTPGQGLQFLFEYFSETQRNKGNFPGRFSGRQFSNSRSEMNVSTLELGDSALYLCASSLGQGTNQPQHFGDGTRLSIL.

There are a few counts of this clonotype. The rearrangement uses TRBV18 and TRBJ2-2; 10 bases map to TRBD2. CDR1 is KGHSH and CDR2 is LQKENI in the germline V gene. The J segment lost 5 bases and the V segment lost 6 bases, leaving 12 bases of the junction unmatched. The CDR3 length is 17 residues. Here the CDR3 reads CASSRLAGVEKTGELFF. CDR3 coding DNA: TGTGCCAGCTCGCGGCTAGCGGGAGTCGAAAAAACCGGGGAGCTGTTTTTT.

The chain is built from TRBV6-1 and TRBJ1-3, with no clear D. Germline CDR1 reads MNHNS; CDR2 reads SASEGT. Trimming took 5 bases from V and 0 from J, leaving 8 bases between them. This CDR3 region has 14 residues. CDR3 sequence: CASSRLSSGNTIYF. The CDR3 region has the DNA TGTGCCAGCAGTCGACTTAGCTCTGGAAACACCATATATTTT.

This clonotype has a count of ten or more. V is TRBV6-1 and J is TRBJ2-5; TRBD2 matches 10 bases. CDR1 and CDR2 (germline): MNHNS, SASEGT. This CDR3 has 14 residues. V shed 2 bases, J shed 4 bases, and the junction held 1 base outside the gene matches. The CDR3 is CASSELAGGETQYF. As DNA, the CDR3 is TGTGCCAGCAGTGAATTAGCGGGAGGAGAGACCCAGTACTTC.

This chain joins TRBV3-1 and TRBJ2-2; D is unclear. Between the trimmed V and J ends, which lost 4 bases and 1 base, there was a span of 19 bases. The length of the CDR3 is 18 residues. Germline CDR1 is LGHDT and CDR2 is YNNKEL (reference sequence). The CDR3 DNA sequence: TGTGCCAGCAGCCCAGAGCTGTGGCAGCCGAGGAACACCGGGGAGCTGTTTTTT. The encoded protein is CASSPELWQPRNTGELFF.

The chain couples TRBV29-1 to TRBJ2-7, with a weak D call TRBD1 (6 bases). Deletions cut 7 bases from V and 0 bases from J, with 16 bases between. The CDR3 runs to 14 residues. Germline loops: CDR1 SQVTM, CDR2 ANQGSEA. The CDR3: CSAASGANSYEQYF. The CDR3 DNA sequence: TGCAGCGCGGCATCAGGGGCAAACTCCTACGAGCAGTACTTC.